The rows below give T cell receptor beta chains drawn from one sample of a study of OX40 agonist ivuxolimab in advanced cancers. Sequencing used immunoSEQ multiplex PCR; TCRdb keeps in-frame clones, though not all of them. This sample has 50,000 to 85,000 clones; approximately 81% occur once, and the top ten carry under 4.5%. The sample in question was CD4+ or CD8+ T cells sorted from blood, obtained in a trial of the OX40 agonist ivuxolimab. The receptors were sampled from an adult with an advanced solid tumor such as melanoma, head and neck, liver or kidney cancer. Each CDR3 is given with its conserved first and last residue. A D gene is named only where the DNA matches it firmly.

j_call | d_call | v_call | cdr3_aa
TRBJ1-1 | NA | TRBV5-1 | CASNPRVGDGAEAFF
TRBJ1-4 | NA | TRBV19 | CASSITGSNEKLFF
TRBJ1-5 | NA | TRBV5-1 | CASSLEQGGQPQHF
TRBJ1-5 | NA | TRBV5-5 | CASSWEVWQPQHF
TRBJ1-4 | NA | TRBV28 | CASSPDSYEKLFF
TRBJ2-1 | NA | TRBV21-1 | CASSGPPWVDNEQFF
TRBJ2-3 | TRBD2 | TRBV18 | CASSPIASGGAEDTQYF
TRBJ1-1 | NA | TRBV7-9 | CASSLALWGRSFF
TRBJ2-7 | TRBD1 | TRBV5-1 | CASSTQGLYEQYF
TRBJ2-5 | NA | TRBV6-1 | CASSPGPAGETQYF
TRBJ2-7 | NA | TRBV5-1 | CASSLEGAYEQYF
TRBJ2-7 | NA | TRBV27 | CASSLLGSEYEQYF
TRBJ2-7 | TRBD1 | TRBV11-2 | CASSSTDRGVYEQYF
TRBJ2-5 | NA | TRBV7-6 | CASSLIPETQYF
TRBJ2-2 | NA | TRBV7-2 | CASSVIGELFF
TRBJ2-5 | NA | TRBV11-2 | CASKLPGSSSQYF
TRBJ2-6 | NA | TRBV5-1 | CASSTTSGANVLTF
TRBJ1-5 | NA | TRBV19 | CASMRGTHQPQHF
TRBJ1-6 | TRBD1 | TRBV7-3 | CASSAIQGANSPLHF
TRBJ2-3 | NA | TRBV5-5 | CASTPRVTDTQYF
TRBJ2-7 | NA | TRBV10-3 | CAISESQGSYEQYF
TRBJ1-1 | NA | TRBV10-3 | CAISTGLMNTEAFF
TRBJ1-3 | NA | TRBV5-6 | CASSLRTTSGNTIYF
TRBJ2-2 | NA | TRBV6-6 | CASGGNTGELFF
TRBJ2-7 | NA | TRBV6-5 | CASRTGAHYEQYF